This T cell receptor (beta chain) was sequenced in a study of cytomegalovirus exposure and HLA in healthy donors. Study-level findings and limits: A later analysis linked a missense DCLRE1C variant to TCR beta V- and J-gene trimming. Usually a TCR sequence was rare, but some public TCRs were found in many donors.

The germline CDR1 and CDR2 sequences are MGHRA and YSYEKL. This CDR3 comprises 16 residues. V lost 0 bases, J lost 6 bases, and 7 bases stayed unmatched. Both 60 Vbeta primers and 13 Jbeta primers went into the PCR. The table came from immunoSEQ multiplex PCR; TCRdb's copy has only in-frame clones and leaves some out. The sample holds 150,000 to 200,000 clones, more than 85% seen once. On this clone: Its target is unknown.

Sequencing used PBMCs. The source is a woman in her late teens or twenties in good health and CMV-seronegative. The chain carries TRBV4-1 and TRBJ1-1; 10 bases agree with TRBD1. The CDR3 sequence is CASSQDGTGVWAEAFF. DNA for the CDR3: TGCGCCAGCAGCCAAGATGGGACAGGGGTTTGGGCTGAAGCTTTCTTT.